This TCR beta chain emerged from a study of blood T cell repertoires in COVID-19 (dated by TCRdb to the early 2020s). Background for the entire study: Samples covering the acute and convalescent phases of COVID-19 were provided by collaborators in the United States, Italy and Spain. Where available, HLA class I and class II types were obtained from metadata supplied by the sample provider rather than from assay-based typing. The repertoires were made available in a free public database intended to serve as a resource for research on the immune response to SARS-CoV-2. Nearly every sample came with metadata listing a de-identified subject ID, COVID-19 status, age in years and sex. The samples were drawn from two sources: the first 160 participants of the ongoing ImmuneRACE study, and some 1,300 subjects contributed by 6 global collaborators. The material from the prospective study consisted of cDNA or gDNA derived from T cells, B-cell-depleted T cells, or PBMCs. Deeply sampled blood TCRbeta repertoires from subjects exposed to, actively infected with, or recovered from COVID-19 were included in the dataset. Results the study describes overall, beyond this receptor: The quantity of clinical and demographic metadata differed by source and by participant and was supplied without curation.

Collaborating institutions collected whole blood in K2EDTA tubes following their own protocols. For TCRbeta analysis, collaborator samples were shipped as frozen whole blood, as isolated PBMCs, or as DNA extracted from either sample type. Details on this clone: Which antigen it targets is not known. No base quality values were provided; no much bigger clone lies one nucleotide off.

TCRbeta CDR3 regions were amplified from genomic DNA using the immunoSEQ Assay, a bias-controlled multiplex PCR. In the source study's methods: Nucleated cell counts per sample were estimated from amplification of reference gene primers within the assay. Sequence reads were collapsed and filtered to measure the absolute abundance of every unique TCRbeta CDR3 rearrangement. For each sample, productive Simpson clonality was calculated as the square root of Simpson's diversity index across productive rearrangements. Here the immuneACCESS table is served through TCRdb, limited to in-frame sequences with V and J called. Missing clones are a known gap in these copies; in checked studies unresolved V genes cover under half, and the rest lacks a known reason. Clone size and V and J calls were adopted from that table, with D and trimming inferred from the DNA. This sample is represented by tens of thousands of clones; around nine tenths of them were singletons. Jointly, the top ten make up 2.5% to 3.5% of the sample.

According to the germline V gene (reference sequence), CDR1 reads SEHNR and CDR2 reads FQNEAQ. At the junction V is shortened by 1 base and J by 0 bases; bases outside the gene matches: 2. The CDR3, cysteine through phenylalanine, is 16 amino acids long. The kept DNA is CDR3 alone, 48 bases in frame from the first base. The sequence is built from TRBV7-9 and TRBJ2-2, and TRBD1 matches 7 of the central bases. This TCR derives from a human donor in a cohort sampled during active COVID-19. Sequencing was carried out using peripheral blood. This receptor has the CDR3 CASSLGGTANTGELFF. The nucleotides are TGTGCCAGCAGCTTAGGTGGGACAGCGAACACCGGGGAGCTGTTTTTT.